The 6 T cell receptor beta chains below were found in one sample sequenced in a study of T cells in narcolepsy. Profiling relied on immunoSEQ multiplex PCR, and the TCRdb table lists in-frame clones only, not all of them. The data hold 15,000 to 16,000 clones, with 85% observed a single time. The sequenced sample consisted of memory (CD45RA-) CD4+ T cells from blood. Receptor source: a human donor in good health.

This sequence joins TRBV4-2 and TRBJ1-5, with no clear D. From germline, CDR1 is LGHNA and CDR2 YNFKEQ. The CDR3 contains 15 residues. V lost 0 bases, J lost 3 bases, and 9 bases lay in between. The CDR3 is CASSQEVRSNQPQHF. The DNA of the CDR3 is TGTGCCAGCAGCCAAGAGGTCAGATCCAATCAGCCCCAGCATTTT.

The V and J genes are TRBV18 and TRBJ2-3; D may match TRBD1 or TRBD2 (5 bases each). Germline CDR1 reads KGHSH; CDR2 reads LQKENI. Deletions cut 4 bases from V and 4 bases from J, with 12 bases between. This CDR3 is 14 amino acids long. The CDR3 protein is CASSLGMGADTQYF. For the CDR3, the DNA is TGTGCCAGCTCACTCGGAATGGGGGCAGATACGCAGTATTTT.

The rearrangement links TRBV18 to TRBJ2-7, with D perhaps being TRBD1 or TRBD2 (5 bases each). The CDR3 covers 15 residues. V gave up 2 bases and J gave up 4 bases, with 15 bases separating them. The germline gives CDR1 KGHSH, CDR2 LQKENI. CDR3 sequence: CASSPEGRSLYEQYF. CDR3 DNA sequence: TGTGCCAGCTCACCAGAGGGGCGTTCGCTGTACGAGCAGTACTTC.

The chain carries TRBV15 and TRBJ1-5; D is unclear. The CDR3 totals 13 residues. Per the germline V gene, CDR1 is LNHNV and CDR2 is YYDKDF (reference sequence). The ends were cut back, 6 bases at V and 4 bases at J, with 10 bases in the middle. In DNA, the CDR3 is TGTGCCACCAGAAGGCAGACGAATCAGCCCCAGCATTTT. This codes for CATRRQTNQPQHF.

The rearrangement links TRBV18 to TRBJ1-1; D is perhaps TRBD1 (6 bases). Trimming took 4 bases from V and 4 from J, leaving 7 bases between them. The CDR3 covers 12 residues. Germline CDR1 KGHSH, CDR2 LQKENI. CDR3 region: CASSQGGTEAFF. The CDR3 nucleotides are TGTGCCAGCTCACAGGGGGGCACTGAAGCTTTCTTT.

The chain joins TRBV7-2 to TRBJ2-5; TRBD2 matches 11 bases. CDR3 length: 17 residues. Trimming took 5 bases from V and 5 from J; bases not matched to a gene: 13. In germline, CDR1 is SGHTA, CDR2 FQGNSA. CDR3 sequence (DNA): TGTGCCAGCAGCCCGGGGACACTAGCGGGGGCCCGGGAGACCCAGTACTTC. Encoded protein: CASSPGTLAGARETQYF. The full variable domain, its missing parts supplied by reference TRBV7-2 and TRBJ2-5, is GAGVSQSPSNKVTEKGKDVELRCDPISGHTALYWYRQSLGQGLEFLIYFQGNSAPDKSGLPSDRFSAERTGGSVSTLTIQRTQQEDSAVYLCASSPGTLAGARETQYFGPGTRLLVL.